This T cell receptor (beta chain) stems from a study of CD8 T cells in ankylosing spondylitis. General study findings and limits: Disease-linked clones were reportedly significantly enriched in matched ankylosing spondylitis synovial fluid. The study identified a TCR beta motif of fewer than 10 highly homologous variants that appeared characteristic of ankylosing spondylitis blood. Before this, some motif variants had been reported in reactive arthritis synovial fluid and blood.

This CDR3 comprises 14 residues. The germline V gene encodes CDR1 SQVTM and CDR2 ANQGSEA. Trimming stripped 7 bases from V and 0 bases from J, with 15 bases between. Quantitative 5'-RACE with molecular barcodes was used to make the TCR beta libraries. One entry per CDR3 protein results from TCRdb running MiXCR on the 5' RACE reads. The data show about 800,000 distinct CDR3 sequences, roughly 10% seen once. This clonotype was counted at least ten times. Its antigen is undetermined. The TCR sequence derives from a male donor with ankylosing spondylitis. Sequenced material: blood, either unsorted or a sorted T cell fraction (not recorded which). This rearrangement joins TRBV29-1 to TRBJ1-1; D is uncertain. In DNA, the CDR3 is TGCAGCGCCATTGGAGAACCAATGAACACTGAAGCTTTCTTT. Protein: CSAIGEPMNTEAFF.